This TCR beta chain originates from a study of post-analysis software for immune sequencing data (dated by TCRdb to between 2014 and 2017). In the study overall: Disease courses on record covered relapsing-remitting, secondary progressive and progressive-relapsing multiple sclerosis, though some patients had no subtype annotation. The multiple sclerosis patient repertoires were compared with under 13 previously published healthy control repertoires from donors aged about 6 to 26 years. A subset of samples was prepared in parallel using single-end sample barcoding, then pooled and co-amplified after Illumina adapter ligation.

Libraries were made using PCR. Sequencing instrument: Illumina HiSeq 2500. Unique molecular identifiers were incorporated into TCR beta cDNA libraries to reduce PCR and sequencing biases. Every 1 to 10 million input T cells yielded approximately 500,000 cDNA molecules, meaning each molecule approximated one T cell. The patient libraries were prepared and sequenced using the same protocol as the earlier healthy control dataset. Samples belonging to the same batch were prepared together, multiplexed and sequenced on a shared HiSeq lane. Per the source publication's procedure: Raw barcoded reads were processed with MIGEC, and single-read molecular identifier groups were discarded before consensus assembly and CDR3 extraction. Clonotype tables were post-analysed with VDJtools, normalizing diversity by down-sampling all datasets to the smallest sample size. Repertoire overlap clustering matched CDR3 amino acid but not nucleotide sequences to correct batch-related cross-sample contamination. In-frame beta chains were kept once TCRdb had trimmed the public reads at Q25 with fastp and called clones with MiXCR. Each record represents a unique CDR3 protein, reported with the most common genes and DNA among its rows. The V and J calls, along with clone size, are taken from TCRdb and not from the paper's own processing. For this sample the table gives about 680,000 distinct CDR3 sequences, of which roughly three fifths were detected only once. The ten largest make up about 11% of the sample.

What the study reported, not specific to this receptor: Significantly lower normalized Chao1 diversity was found in multiple sclerosis patients than in controls, suggesting substantial peripheral T-cell clonal expansion. The control group was slightly older than the multiple sclerosis patient group. Strong co-clustering of samples prepared in the same batch was shown by direct clustering with F measure, prompting a batch-effect correction. Patients showed significantly higher frequencies than controls for roughly 5 TRBV segments, among them TRBV5-6, TRBV5-1 and TRBV20-1.

TCR beta repertoires were profiled from peripheral blood of roughly 13 young patients with multiple sclerosis to demonstrate the VDJtools post-analysis software. The multiple sclerosis patients were children and adolescents between roughly 6 and 16 years of age. A note on this clonotype: The target of this receptor is not known. Per-nucleotide qualities are absent, and no much larger clonotype sits a single base away.

As encoded in the germline V gene, CDR1 is MNHEY while CDR2 is SVGAGI. The CDR3 has 13 amino acids, counting the end cysteine and phenylalanine. The retained sequence is limited to the CDR3, 39 bases, with the frame set at the first base. V is cut by 7 bases and J by 0 bases, and the space between the germline ends is 9 bases. The chain joins TRBV6-5 to TRBJ2-5; the D gene is possibly TRBD1 or TRBD2, with 5 bases matching each. The sequencing sample was made of blood. The receptor comes from a girl aged 2 to 10 with multiple sclerosis. The CDR3 amino acid sequence is: CASKWDHQETQYF. DNA sequence: TGTGCCAGCAAATGGGACCACCAAGAGACCCAGTACTTC.